The source of this T cell receptor (beta chain) is a study of beta chain features in type 1 diabetes (dated by TCRdb to 2016 to 2019). Regarding the study in general: No differences in mean age, gender distribution, total cell number or subset yield were found between patients and healthy donors. In the study, recently diagnosed type 1 diabetes patients and matched healthy donors were compared on the TCRB repertoires of their sorted circulating CD4+ T cell subsets. Regulatory and stem cell-like memory subsets were isolated from only 8 patients and 8 healthy donors, whereas naive and central memory subsets came from all 30 or so donors. A total of about 99,000,000 sorted cells were examined across all samples, and RNA yield correlated strongly with the number of cells per subset.

V is pared back by 0 bases and J by 5 bases, with 3 bases lying between the germline termini. Counted from cysteine to phenylalanine, this CDR3 has 12 amino acids. Kept here is only the CDR3 DNA, which spans 36 bases and is read in frame from base 1. CDR1 and CDR2 were assigned from the germline V gene (reference sequence) as SGHNT and YYREEE. With respect to this clone: No cognate antigen has been identified for it. This could be a read error, since a much larger clone is one nucleotide away.

The entire isolated RNA was reverse transcribed using the High Capacity cDNA Reverse Transcription Kit, and thus expressed TCRB transcripts were sequenced. Deep immunoSEQ sequencing was applied to naive, central memory and regulatory T cell samples, giving an average of approximately 3.8 million total reads per sample. After sorted cells were lysed in RLT buffer, RNA was extracted with DNase-treated RNeasy Micro or Mini kits, with the choice depending on cell number. Each cell subset was processed separately to prevent cross-contamination, with patient and healthy donor samples processed together. TCRB sequences were amplified from cDNA with the immunoSEQ multiplex PCR, producing 87-bp fragments spanning the CDR3 region. Sequencing of the amplicons was done on the Illumina HiSeq platform. The authors' pipeline ran thus. Synthetic template baselines were used to correct PCR bias computationally, reads within Hamming distance 2 were collapsed together, and singletons that could not be merged were discarded. Reads were aligned to IMGT to assign V, D and J genes, CDR3 length, and insertions or deletions at six rearrangement sites. Within each subset, clonotype counts were normalized to the number of sorted cells before true diversity and Gini coefficients were calculated with the tcR R package. Repertoire sharing was quantified using the overlap coefficient calculated on TCRB nucleotide sequences. The immuneACCESS repertoire file appears here via TCRdb, limited to in-frame rearrangements. These files lack a portion of the clones; in checked studies, under half of the deficit traces to unresolved V genes, and the cause of the others is not known. D and trimming were read from the DNA, whereas the V and J calls and clone size are those reported in that table. A total of around 280,000 clones appear in this sample, under 8.5% of them only once. The ten top clones hold approximately 0.93% of the sample.

What the research found in general, with its limitations: In all four CD4+ subsets, TCRB CDR3 length was moderately but significantly shorter in type 1 diabetes patients. Because cDNA was sequenced instead of genomic DNA, activated cells with high expression could be over-represented, although the groups did not differ in activation or CD3 levels. Fewer insertions and more nucleotide deletions at VDJ recombination sites were observed in patients with type 1 diabetes, implying thymic rearrangement abnormalities. HLA sub-analyses involved small numbers of individuals, so any influence of HLA type on TCRB rearrangement remained unresolved. Shorter templates might be favored by PCR, yet because patient and control samples were amplified and corrected together, any such skew would affect both groups equally. Naive, central memory and regulatory TCRB repertoires appeared to be more similar among patients than among healthy donors.

Each donor gave one peripheral blood draw, roughly 120 mL on average, collected into heparinised tubes. A BD FACSAria II was used to sort naive, central memory, regulatory and stem cell-like memory CD4+ T cells with a panel that included CD45RO, CCR7, CD25, CD127, CD95 and CD27. A purity above 98% was achieved for all sorted populations. PBMCs were isolated right away by Lymphoprep density gradient centrifugation and were stained directly, without culture. Samples were stained and sorted in pairs, with one healthy donor and one patient per experiment, so that batch effects were minimized. This sequence was found in a woman between 18 and 29 years old in good health. Sequencing was carried out using central memory CD4+ T cells from blood. The chain is made from TRBV5-4 and TRBJ2-1; no D gene is confidently identified. The DNA sequence is TGTGCCAGCAGCTTGGACCACAATGAGCAGTTCTTC. The resulting protein is CASSLDHNEQFF.